These 27 T cell receptor beta chains came from one sample sequenced in a study of T-cell memory formation after mild COVID-19. TCRdb independently ran MiXCR on the 5' RACE reads; one entry per CDR3 protein. The data contain roughly 620,000 distinct CDR3 sequences, more than 15% of them singletons. Sequencing used PBMCs or a T cell subset sorted from them (not recorded which). Receptors originate from an adult woman who had mild COVID-19 (a few samples of this study predate the infection). Cell type and time point are not known.

This chain uses TRBV7-9 with TRBJ2-5, with 11 bases that match TRBD2. Per germline, CDR1 SEHNR and CDR2 FQNEAQ (reference sequence). V gave up 0 bases and J gave up 5 bases; unmatched junction bases: 11. The CDR3 consists of 18 residues. The CDR3 is CASSLASALAGAWETQYF. CDR3 in DNA: TGTGCCAGCAGCTTAGCATCCGCACTAGCGGGAGCGTGGGAGACCCAGTACTTC.

The gene calls are TRBV7-9 and TRBJ1-2, with 9 bases matching TRBD1. V lost 7 bases to trimming and J lost 8 bases; unmatched junction nucleotides: 5. The CDR3 is 12 amino acids. Germline lookup yields CDR1 SEHNR and CDR2 FQNEAQ (reference sequence). The CDR3 reads CASTGDRAGYTF. The CDR3 DNA is TGTGCCAGCACCGGGGACAGGGCGGGCTACACCTTC.

A few counts support this clonotype. The CDR3: CASSPRRTDTQYF. CDR3 coding DNA: TGTGCCAGCAGCCCACGGCGCACAGATACGCAGTATTTT. The V gene is TRBV6-6, the J gene TRBJ2-3; no reliable D call. Looked up from germline, CDR1 is MNHNY and CDR2 is SVGAGI (reference sequence). V was shortened by 6 bases and J by 1 base, with 8 bases between the two germline ends. The CDR3 runs to 13 residues.

This clonotype was seen ten or more times. This chain connects TRBV29-1 to TRBJ2-1; D is perhaps TRBD2 (6 bases). V dropped 7 bases and J dropped 0 bases, with 13 bases sitting between them. The CDR3 sequence is 14 residues long. Germline CDR1 SQVTM, CDR2 ANQGSEA. In nucleotides, the CDR3 is TGCAGCGCGGAGGGACGGGCCTCCTACAATGAGCAGTTCTTC. Protein product: CSAEGRASYNEQFF.

This clonotype has more than one count but fewer than ten. V gene TRBV3-1 combines with J gene TRBJ2-3, with 8 bases lining up with TRBD2. This CDR3 has 16 amino acids. The V gene's germline CDR1 is LGHDT and CDR2 YNNKEL (reference sequence). Trimming removed 4 bases from V and 3 bases from J; junction bases left unmatched: 9. CDR3 bases: TGTGCCAGCAGCCCCACGGGGGGGCGCGCGACAGATACGCAGTATTTT. Encoded protein: CASSPTGGRATDTQYF.

This clonotype was detected only a few times. V is TRBV6-6 and J is TRBJ2-7, with D hard to call. Deletions cut 0 bases from V and 5 bases from J, with 5 bases between. The CDR3 has 12 amino acids. CDR1 and CDR2 (germline): MNHNY, SVGAGI (reference sequence). The CDR3, as DNA: TGTGCCAGCAGTTACTCGACGGACGAGCAGTACTTC. Translating gives CASSYSTDEQYF.

The chain uses TRBV2 and TRBJ1-4; D is ambiguous. V was clipped by 6 bases and J by 5 bases, with 16 bases between them. Germline values: CDR1 SNHLY, CDR2 FYNNEI. The CDR3 consists of 15 residues. CDR3 DNA: TGTGCCAGCAGCAAAATTCCCGGGCCGAATGAAAAACTGTTTTTT. This sequence encodes CASSKIPGPNEKLFF.

This chain links TRBV7-9 with TRBJ2-1; 7 bases match TRBD1. The CDR3 loop spans 13 amino acids. V shed 5 bases, J shed 13 bases, and the junction held 11 bases outside the gene matches. In germline, CDR1 is SEHNR, CDR2 FQNEAQ (reference sequence). In DNA, the CDR3 is TGTGCCAGCAGCCCGGATGACAGGGTGTTCCAGTTCTTC. Translated: CASSPDDRVFQFF.

This clonotype has just a few counts. The chain is built from TRBV20-1 and TRBJ2-5; TRBD1 matches at 12 bases. V shed 3 bases, J shed 5 bases, and the junction held 7 bases outside the gene matches. This CDR3 region has 15 residues. Germline CDR1 DFQATT, CDR2 SNEGSKA (reference sequence). In DNA, the CDR3 is TGCAGTGCTAGTCCGGGGACAGGGGGCGAGGAGACCCAGTACTTC. Its protein is CSASPGTGGEETQYF.

The J gene is TRBJ2-7, the V gene TRBV13, with D tentatively TRBD1 or TRBD2 (5 bases each). The CDR3 covers 15 residues. The germline gives CDR1 PRHDT, CDR2 FYEKMQ (reference sequence). With 5 bases removed from V and 2 bases from J, the gap between germline ends came to 16 bases. The CDR3 spells CASSPIRDRPYEQYF. CDR3 DNA: TGTGCCAGCAGCCCTATCCGGGACCGGCCCTACGAGCAGTACTTC.

The table lists this clonotype with a few counts. The chain recombines TRBV19 with TRBJ1-5, with no clear D. The CDR3 spans 13 residues. Germline V gene lookup returns CDR1 LNHDA and CDR2 SQIVND (reference sequence). The V end lost 3 bases, the J end lost 4 bases, and 7 bases lay between the germline ends. The CDR3 DNA reads TGTGCCAGTAGTATGGCAAAAAATCAGCCCCAGCATTTT. Protein product: CASSMAKNQPQHF. The full variable domain, completed using reference TRBV19 and TRBJ1-5, is DGGITQSPKYLFRKEGQNVTLSCEQNLNHDAMYWYRQDPGQGLRLIYYSQIVNDFQKGDIAEGYSVSREKKESFPLTVTSAQKNPTAFYLCASSMAKNQPQHFGDGTRLSIL.

This chain connects TRBV25-1 to TRBJ1-6; D gene unclear. The V gene's germline CDR1 is MGHDK and CDR2 SYGVNS. Trimming pared 2 bases from V and 10 bases from J, leaving 6 bases between. The CDR3 extends over 12 amino acids. CDR3 residues: CASSEPGSPLHF. Written as DNA, the CDR3 is TGTGCCAGCAGTGAACCGGGGTCACCCCTCCACTTT.

The chain links TRBV29-1 to TRBJ2-2; no clear D. Germline V gene sequence: CDR1 SQVTM, CDR2 ANQGSEA. The germline V and J ends were trimmed by 7 bases and 3 bases, with 12 bases remaining between them. The length of the CDR3 is 13 residues. DNA for the CDR3: TGCAGCGGCCGCCGAGGAGACACCGGGGAGCTGTTTTTT. Translating gives CSGRRGDTGELFF.

This clonotype was counted a few times. The chain is built from TRBV29-1 and TRBJ2-3; 11 bases agree with TRBD2. J was trimmed by 3 bases and V by 4 bases; bases with no gene match: 18. The CDR3 is 19 residues long. Germline V gene sequence: CDR1 SQVTM, CDR2 ANQGSEA. This CDR3 is CSVARGASSGGMVTDTQYF. CDR3 nucleotides: TGCAGCGTTGCCCGGGGGGCGTCTAGCGGGGGGATGGTTACAGATACGCAGTATTTT.

This chain uses TRBV6-6 with TRBJ2-1, with D perhaps TRBD2 (5 bases). Germline CDR1 MNHNY, CDR2 SVGAGI (reference sequence). Trimming removed 2 bases from V and 9 bases from J, with 23 bases in between. The CDR3 has 17 amino acids. The CDR3 coding sequence is TGTGCCAGCAGTTACCCCCGGGCGAGGACTGATCCGGTTGAGCAGTTCTTC. Protein sequence: CASSYPRARTDPVEQFF.

V gene TRBV29-1 combines with J gene TRBJ2-1; 9 bases match TRBD1. CDR1 is SQVTM, CDR2 ANQGSEA, per germline. Trimming removed 6 bases from V and 7 bases from J; junction bases left unmatched: 10. The CDR3 has 14 residues. This CDR3 reads CSVATSGQGNEQFF. For the CDR3, the DNA is TGCAGCGTCGCCACCTCGGGACAGGGAAATGAGCAGTTCTTC.

This clonotype turned up a few times. The J gene is TRBJ2-1, the V gene TRBV20-1, with no clear D. This CDR3 has 14 residues. V shed 3 bases and J shed 10 bases, with 19 bases lying between them. Germline V gene lookup returns CDR1 DFQATT and CDR2 SNEGSKA (reference sequence). CDR3 in DNA: TGCAGTGCTAGTAACACCTGGACCCGTCGAGAGCAGTTCTTC. It translates to CSASNTWTRREQFF.

This clonotype was observed many times. V is TRBV20-1 and J is TRBJ1-1; D gene unclear. The germline V gene encodes CDR1 DFQATT and CDR2 SNEGSKA (reference sequence). This CDR3 is built from 13 residues. The V and J ends lost 3 bases and 0 bases respectively, with 8 bases between them. CDR3 loop: CSASEGLNTEAFF. The CDR3 DNA reads TGCAGTGCTAGTGAGGGTCTGAACACTGAAGCTTTCTTT.

Only a few counts were recorded for this clonotype. This chain connects TRBV6-6 to TRBJ2-1; 7 nucleotides line up with TRBD2. Germline lookup yields CDR1 MNHNY and CDR2 SVGAGI (reference sequence). The CDR3 length is 15 residues. V trimming: 0 bases; J trimming: 9 bases; junction bases outside the gene matches: 8. In DNA form, the CDR3 reads TGTGCCAGCAGTTACTCGACTAGCACCCACGGTGAGCAGTTCTTC. Translation: CASSYSTSTHGEQFF.

This clonotype was counted many times. The chain combines TRBV24-1 with TRBJ2-6; TRBD1 agrees at 7 bases. This CDR3 is 16 amino acids long. Germline V lookup: CDR1 KGHDR, CDR2 SFDVKD. The ends lost 3 bases at V and 4 bases at J; junction bases unmatched: 5. The CDR3 reads CATSDLQGDGANVLTF. As DNA, the CDR3 is TGTGCCACCAGTGATCTGCAGGGGGACGGGGCCAACGTCCTGACTTTC.

This chain joins TRBV7-2 and TRBJ2-4; a weak D match, TRBD2 (6 bases). The CDR3 has 12 amino acids. V lost 1 base to trimming and J lost 11 bases, with 9 bases between them. Germline-derived CDR1 and CDR2 are SGHTA and FQGNSA. The CDR3 bases are TGTGCCAGCAGCTTAGGTAGCGGCCTTCAGTACTTC. This gives the protein CASSLGSGLQYF.

The V and J genes are TRBV5-1 and TRBJ2-1; possibly TRBD1 for D (5 bases). Germline values: CDR1 SGHRS, CDR2 YFSETQ. CDR3 length equals 13 residues. Trimming left V 3 bases short and J 10 bases short, with 14 bases between. Here the CDR3 reads CASSSPLDREQFF. DNA for the CDR3: TGCGCCAGCAGCTCACCCCTCGACAGAGAGCAGTTCTTC.

This clonotype was recorded a few times. V usage is TRBV11-2 and J usage is TRBJ2-3; 8 bases are a match to TRBD2. With V trimmed by 1 base and J by 6 bases, 9 bases remained unmatched. The CDR3 covers 16 residues. In germline, CDR1 is SGHAT, CDR2 FQNNGV. The CDR3 DNA follows: TGTGCCAGCAGCTTAGTGAACGGGAGGGCCGAGGATACGCAGTATTTT. Protein sequence: CASSLVNGRAEDTQYF. The full variable domain, in which reference TRBV11-2 and TRBJ2-3 provide the parts outside the CDR3, is EAGVAQSPRYKIIEKRQSVAFWCNPISGHATLYWYQQILGQGPKLLIQFQNNGVVDDSQLPKDRFSAERLKGVDSTLKIQPAKLEDSAVYLCASSLVNGRAEDTQYFGPGTRLTVL.

This clonotype was detected a few times. The chain links TRBV6-5 to TRBJ1-2; 8 bases agree with TRBD1. J gave up 5 bases and V 7 bases, and 9 bases lay outside the gene matches. CDR1 is MNHEY and CDR2 is SVGAGI in the germline V gene. The CDR3 loop spans 14 amino acids. The CDR3 protein is CASISSTGAYGYTF. The CDR3 DNA is TGTGCCAGCATCAGCTCGACAGGGGCGTATGGCTACACCTTC.

This clonotype appeared a few times. The chain combines TRBV3-1 with TRBJ1-1, with 11 positions matching TRBD1. Trimming cost V 4 bases and J 13 bases; bases outside gene matches: 11. The CDR3 loop spans 14 amino acids. From germline, CDR1 is LGHDT and CDR2 YNNKEL (reference sequence). The CDR3 loop is CASSPPGQGGTGFF. DNA of the CDR3: TGTGCCAGCAGCCCGCCGGGACAGGGGGGAACAGGTTTCTTT.

This sequence joins TRBV7-8 and TRBJ1-1; D call uncertain. This CDR3 contains 14 residues. Between the trimmed V and J ends, which lost 4 bases and 6 bases, there was a span of 15 bases. Germline assignment: CDR1 SGHVS and CDR2 FQNEAQ. The CDR3 DNA reads TGTGCCAGCAGCTCCTCAGATATCATCGCTGAAGCTTTCTTT. This encodes CASSSSDIIAEAFF.

This clonotype was found a few times. The rearrangement links TRBV7-2 to TRBJ2-1; D remains unclear. The V gene lost 6 bases and the J gene lost 2 bases, with 14 bases spanning the gap. The germline gives CDR1 SGHTA, CDR2 FQGNSA. The CDR3 length is 15 residues. The CDR3 coding sequence is TGTGCCAGCAGGGTTAAGGGCATCGCCTACAATGAGCAGTTCTTC. Translated, it gives CASRVKGIAYNEQFF.